Presented here are 19 T cell receptor beta chains from one specimen sequenced in a study of T cell changes during pregnancy in multiple sclerosis. The protocol was immunoSEQ multiplex PCR, while the TCRdb copy is restricted to in-frame clones and leaves out a portion. The table includes tens of thousands of clones, 85% to 95% detected once. This specimen was peripheral blood, taken after pregnancy. The receptors were gathered from a female donor with multiple sclerosis, enrolled in a pregnancy study.

The CDR3 spells CASSTGTGGYPEQYF. The CDR3 bases are TGTGCCAGCAGCACCGGGACAGGGGGTTACCCTGAGCAGTACTTC. This chain uses TRBV6-5 with TRBJ2-7; the match to TRBD1 covers 11 bases. There are 15 residues in the CDR3. With 6 bases clipped from V and 7 bases from J, the junction kept 11 bases outside the gene matches. Germline assignment: CDR1 MNHEY and CDR2 SVGAGI.

The J gene is TRBJ1-1, the V gene TRBV5-1; TRBD1 might be the D (6 bases). This CDR3 is 14 amino acids long. Per germline, CDR1 SGHRS and CDR2 YFSETQ. V was trimmed by 4 bases and J by 4 bases, leaving 14 bases between them. CDR3 residues: CASSKRTEVTEAFF. The CDR3 region has the DNA TGCGCCAGCAGCAAACGGACAGAGGTCACTGAAGCTTTCTTT.

The gene calls are TRBV5-1 and TRBJ2-5; perhaps TRBD1 as D (5 bases). Germline V lookup: CDR1 SGHRS, CDR2 YFSETQ. The ends were cut back, 3 bases at V and 2 bases at J, with 11 bases in the middle. CDR3 size: 14 residues. The CDR3 DNA is TGCGCCAGCAGCTCCCAGGGTTTTCAAGAGACCCAGTACTTC. This sequence encodes CASSSQGFQETQYF.

The chain uses TRBV30 and TRBJ2-7, with 8 bases fitting TRBD1. Germline V gene sequence: CDR1 GTSNPN, CDR2 SVGIG (reference sequence). This CDR3 region has 16 residues. V was clipped by 0 bases and J by 3 bases; unmatched bases: 10. The CDR3 nucleotides read TGTGCCTGGAGTGTATTCCCGACAGGGGTCTTCTACGAGCAGTACTTC. Translation gives CAWSVFPTGVFYEQYF.

V gene TRBV19 combines with J gene TRBJ1-5, with TRBD1 identical over 7 bases. Per the germline V gene, CDR1 is LNHDA and CDR2 is SQIVND (reference sequence). The J segment lost 0 bases and the V segment lost 7 bases, leaving 12 bases of the junction unmatched. CDR3 length: 17 residues. CDR3 sequence (DNA): TGTGCCAGTACTATCACCATGGGACAGCATAGCAATCAGCCCCAGCATTTT. It yields the protein CASTITMGQHSNQPQHF.

The chain recombines TRBV5-1 with TRBJ1-5, with D hard to call. From germline, CDR1 is SGHRS and CDR2 YFSETQ. Trimming took 4 bases from V and 0 from J, leaving 11 bases between them. The CDR3 spans 15 residues. The CDR3 DNA is TGCGCCAGCAGCGTGGACGGGTATAGCAATCAGCCCCAGCATTTT. Encoded protein: CASSVDGYSNQPQHF. The whole variable domain, remainder taken from reference TRBV5-1 and TRBJ1-5, is KAGVTQTPRYLIKTRGQQVTLSCSPISGHRSVSWYQQTPGQGLQFLFEYFSETQRNKGNFPGRFSGRQFSNSRSEMNVSTLELGDSALYLCASSVDGYSNQPQHFGDGTRLSIL.

This clone was seen only a few times. The chain couples TRBV7-9 to TRBJ1-2; D is ambiguous. V lost 5 bases and J lost 2, with 21 bases in between. The CDR3 spans 17 residues. Germline CDR1 SEHNR, CDR2 FQNEAQ (reference sequence). The CDR3 DNA is TGTGCCAGCAGCGCAGGAAATTACGAGACTATAAACTATGGCTACACCTTC. It is translated as CASSAGNYETINYGYTF.

This rearrangement joins TRBV5-6 to TRBJ2-5, with 8 bases that match TRBD2. The J segment lost 6 bases and the V segment lost 4 bases, leaving 8 bases of the junction unmatched. Germline CDR1 reads SGHDT; CDR2 reads YYEEEE. The CDR3 spans 14 residues. Here the CDR3 reads CASSPRGGRKTQYF. The CDR3 DNA reads as TGTGCCAGCAGCCCTCGGGGGGGCAGGAAGACCCAGTACTTC. The variable domain in full, completed from reference TRBV5-6 and TRBJ2-5, reads DAGVTQSPTHLIKTRGQQVTLRCSPKSGHDTVSWYQQALGQGPQFIFQYYEEEERQRGNFPDRFSGHQFPNYSSELNVNALLLGDSALYLCASSPRGGRKTQYFGPGTRLLVL.

The sample holds one count of this clone. This chain connects TRBV6-1 to TRBJ1-5, with 7 positions matching TRBD1. CDR3 length equals 14 residues. V dropped 7 bases and J dropped 9; count of bases not matched to a gene: 12. Germline loops: CDR1 MNHNS, CDR2 SASEGT. Here the CDR3 reads CASILRQGRWPQHF. The CDR3, as DNA: TGTGCCAGCATTTTGAGACAGGGAAGGTGGCCCCAGCATTTT.

The rearrangement uses TRBV15 and TRBJ2-5, with 10 nucleotides matching TRBD1. The CDR3 spans 17 residues. CDR1 is LNHNV, CDR2 YYDKDF, per germline (reference sequence). V trimming: 0 bases; J trimming: 5 bases; junction bases outside the gene matches: 9. CDR3 bases: TGTGCCACCAGCAGAGACACCCCGGACAGGGGGAAGGAGACCCAGTACTTC. This encodes CATSRDTPDRGKETQYF.

V gene TRBV5-1 combines with J gene TRBJ1-2; TRBD1 might be the D (5 bases). The CDR3 consists of 15 residues. CDR1 is SGHRS and CDR2 is YFSETQ in the germline V gene. The V gene lost 4 bases and the J gene lost 4 bases, with 17 bases spanning the gap. CDR3 region: CASSPASGLIYGYTF. As DNA, the CDR3 is TGCGCCAGCAGCCCCGCCTCAGGGCTCATCTATGGCTACACCTTC.

The rearrangement links TRBV7-8 to TRBJ1-2, with 8 positions matching TRBD1. From germline, CDR1 is SGHVS and CDR2 FQNEAQ. The CDR3 contains 16 residues. V shed 5 bases, J shed 4 bases, and the junction held 12 bases outside the gene matches. The CDR3 region is CASSVLDRAAAYGYTF. CDR3 coding DNA: TGTGCCAGCAGCGTGCTGGACAGGGCTGCGGCCTATGGCTACACCTTC.

On this clone itself: The identical CDR3 is also encoded by other nucleotide sequences in the sample. J is TRBJ1-5 and V is TRBV7-9; D might be TRBD1 (6 bases). CDR1 and CDR2 from the germline V gene are SEHNR and FQNEAQ (reference sequence). The CDR3 totals 14 residues. Between the trimmed V and J ends, which lost 5 bases and 3 bases, there was a span of 11 bases. The CDR3 region is CASSRTGSNQPQHF. In DNA, the CDR3 is TGTGCCAGCAGCAGAACAGGGTCCAATCAGCCCCAGCATTTT.

This chain links TRBV5-1 with TRBJ2-5, with unresolved D. Trimming stripped 3 bases from V and 1 base from J, with 7 bases between. The CDR3 length is 13 residues. CDR1 is SGHRS, CDR2 YFSETQ, per germline. CDR3 residues: CASSSTLQETQYF. The CDR3 coding sequence is TGCGCCAGCAGCTCGACTCTCCAAGAGACCCAGTACTTC. The full variable domain, rest sourced from reference TRBV5-1 and TRBJ2-5, is KAGVTQTPRYLIKTRGQQVTLSCSPISGHRSVSWYQQTPGQGLQFLFEYFSETQRNKGNFPGRFSGRQFSNSRSEMNVSTLELGDSALYLCASSSTLQETQYFGPGTRLLVL.

The sample holds one count of this clone. The chain recombines TRBV6-6 with TRBJ2-6, with D tentatively TRBD2 (6 bases). Looked up from germline, CDR1 is MNHNY and CDR2 is SVGAGI (reference sequence). V lost 6 bases and J 4 bases, leaving 16 bases between the germline ends. The CDR3 length is 16 residues. The CDR3 here is CASRPPGAGGANVLTF. The CDR3 coding sequence is TGTGCCAGCAGACCCCCCGGGGCGGGGGGGGCCAACGTCCTGACTTTC.

The rearrangement links TRBV7-2 to TRBJ1-4; 9 bases are shared with TRBD1. Germline CDR1 SGHTA, CDR2 FQGNSA. The trim removed 4 bases at V and 4 bases at J, leaving 7 bases unmatched. The CDR3 totals 16 residues. In nucleotides, the CDR3 is TGTGCCAGCAGCTCCGATCTGACAGGGGGTAATGAAAAACTGTTTTTT. It is translated as CASSSDLTGGNEKLFF.

The chain is built from TRBV19 and TRBJ1-4; 8 positions agree with TRBD1. The CDR3 extends over 16 amino acids. J lost 0 bases, V lost 6 bases, and 6 bases had no gene match. Germline CDR1 reads LNHDA; CDR2 reads SQIVND (reference sequence). The DNA for the CDR3 is TGTGCCAGTAGAGCCGGGACAGGCTCAACTAATGAAAAACTGTTTTTT. Translated: CASRAGTGSTNEKLFF.

This sequence joins TRBV10-3 and TRBJ1-2; the D gene is possibly TRBD1 (6 bases). V was cut by 2 bases and J by 3 bases, with 16 bases left in between. The length of the CDR3 is 16 residues. The germline V gene encodes CDR1 ENHRY and CDR2 SYGVKD. The CDR3: CAISEGPRQADYGYTF. As DNA, the CDR3 is TGTGCCATCAGTGAGGGGCCGCGACAGGCGGACTATGGCTACACCTTC.

V and J are TRBV7-9 and TRBJ1-3, with D tentatively TRBD1 (5 bases). Trimming stripped 1 base from V and 4 bases from J, with 11 bases between. CDR3 length: 15 amino acids. Germline V gene sequence: CDR1 SEHNR, CDR2 FQNEAQ (reference sequence). CDR3 coding DNA: TGTGCCAGCAGCTTAGTGGCAGGGAACGGAAACACCATATATTTT. It is translated as CASSLVAGNGNTIYF.